This T cell receptor beta chain is drawn from a study of CD8+ T cells in alopecia areata. The treatment is: oral pan-JAK inhibitor, 5-10 mg twice daily. Alopecia areata patients provided lesional scalp punch biopsies and peripheral blood. Sorting of CD4+ and CD8+ T cells was performed on PBMCs. Trimming took 3 bases from V and 5 from J, leaving 5 bases between them. CDR1 is MGHDK, CDR2 SYGVNS, per germline. The CDR3 runs to 11 residues. Extracted RNA was reverse transcribed into cDNA, the sequencing template. The repertoire was sequenced with immunoSEQ multiplex PCR; TCRdb's copy has only in-frame clones and lacks some. The table lists 150,000 to 200,000 clones, less than 70% of them singletons, with 1.3% in the top ten.

V and J are TRBV25-1 and TRBJ2-7, with no clear D. This TCR derives from a human donor with alopecia areata. Here the sequenced sample was CD4+ T cells sorted from blood, taken around week 50, from a patient treated with tofacitinib. CDR3 sequence reads: CASSDLHEQYF. In nucleotides, the CDR3 is TGTGCCAGCAGTGATCTCCACGAGCAGTACTTC.